This T cell receptor (beta chain) was recorded in a study of T-cell memory formation after mild COVID-19. Study-level findings and limits: From day 15 to 85, contracting clones were balanced between CD4 and CD8, whereas later expanders leaned toward CD4+.

TCRdb analysed the 5' RACE reads with MiXCR anew, one entry per CDR3 protein. The table lists some 150,000 distinct CDR3 sequences, 15% to 20% of them singletons. The germline V and J ends were trimmed by 4 bases and 2 bases, with 11 bases remaining between them. The CDR3 is 14 residues long. Only a few counts were recorded for this clonotype. The antigen is undetermined. The receptor was isolated from an adult woman who had mild COVID-19 (a few samples of this study predate the infection). Cell type and time point are not known. Source material: PBMCs or a T cell subset sorted from them (not recorded which). This chain joins TRBV12-3 or TRBV12-4 and TRBJ2-5; D could derive from TRBD1 or TRBD2 (5 bases each). The CDR3 reads CASSSWGPQETQYF. The CDR3 bases are TGTGCCAGCAGTTCTTGGGGACCTCAAGAGACCCAGTACTTC.